Listed here are 11 T cell receptor beta chains from one sample, sequenced in a study of vaccination and CD4 T cells after COVID-19. The Oncomine TCR Beta short-read assay was applied to DNA of cultured CD4+ T cells. TCRdb re-analysed the PCR reads in MiXCR, keeping a single row per CDR3 protein. The repertoire includes 10,000 to 12,000 distinct CDR3 sequences, approximately 30% of them detected once, and about 15% sits in the top ten. Antigen specificity for these receptors is unknown. Indicated treatment: roughly ten-day PBMC culture with coronavirus spike peptide pools or control peptides (ViraFEST assay). This specimen was CD4+ T cells from blood, cultured in vitro, taken after SARS-CoV-2 vaccination. The receptors shown here come from a human donor who had recovered from COVID-19.

This clonotype was found a few times. The chain is built from TRBV28 and TRBJ1-1; D is possibly TRBD1 (6 bases). V lost 5 bases to trimming and J lost 5 bases, with 15 bases between them. Germline CDR1 and CDR2: MDHEN and SYDVKM. The CDR3 has 14 residues. The CDR3 DNA is TGTGCCAGCAGTCCGACACAGGGAAATACTGAAGCTTTCTTT. It encodes CASSPTQGNTEAFF.

The V and J genes are TRBV6-5 and TRBJ2-2; a possible D gene is TRBD2 (6 bases). There are 16 residues in the CDR3. With 2 bases removed from V and 7 bases from J, the gap between germline ends came to 17 bases. Germline V gene sequence: CDR1 MNHEY, CDR2 SVGAGI. DNA for the CDR3: TGTGCCAGCAGTTACACGGTCCGGGAGAGGGGCGGGGAGCTGTTTTTT. It codes for CASSYTVRERGGELFF.

This clonotype came up a few times. V gene TRBV30 combines with J gene TRBJ2-5; D possibly corresponds to TRBD2 (6 bases). With 8 bases removed from V and 4 bases from J, the gap between germline ends came to 29 bases. Germline V gene data show CDR1 as GTSNPN and CDR2 as SVGIG (reference sequence). CDR3 length equals 17 residues. Here the CDR3 DNA reads TGTGCCAGCGTTTTTGTTCGCGGGAAGTTTATAGGAGAGACCCAGTACTTC. Translating gives CASVFVRGKFIGETQYF.

This clonotype has just a few counts. V is TRBV21-1 and J is TRBJ2-7; the table's D gene call, TRBD1, was not cross checked with the DNA. TRBV21-1 is assigned pseudogene status. The CDR3 is 14 residues long. The CDR3 here is CAASGRGRTYEQYF. CDR3 sequence (DNA): TGTGCCGCCTCTGGTAGGGGGCGAACCTACGAGCAGTACTTC.

The chain is built from TRBV11-2 and TRBJ2-7; no reliable D call. Germline CDR1 and CDR2: SGHAT and FQNNGV. Trimming shortened V by 4 bases and J by 3 bases, and 7 bases separated the two germline ends. The CDR3 runs to 12 residues. The DNA of the CDR3 is TGTGCCAGCAGCTCGGGTGTCTACGAGCAGTACTTC. It yields the protein CASSSGVYEQYF. Full variable domain (outside the CDR3, taken from reference TRBV11-2 and TRBJ2-7): EAGVAQSPRYKIIEKRQSVAFWCNPISGHATLYWYQQILGQGPKLLIQFQNNGVVDDSQLPKDRFSAERLKGVDSTLKIQPAKLEDSAVYLCASSSGVYEQYFGPGTRLTVT.

CDR3 amino acids: CASSPLAGGSYEQYF. The CDR3 coding sequence is TGTGCCAGCTCACCCCTAGCGGGAGGGTCCTACGAGCAGTACTTC. The chain is built from TRBV18 and TRBJ2-7, with 12 bases identical to TRBD2. The V segment lost 3 bases and the J segment 1 base; nucleotides outside the gene matches: 1. The CDR3 is 15 residues long. The germline CDR1 and CDR2 sequences are KGHSH and LQKENI. The full variable domain, in which reference TRBV18 and TRBJ2-7 provide the parts outside the CDR3, is NAGVMQNPRHLVRRRGQEARLRCSPMKGHSHVYWYRQLPEEGLKFMVYLQKENIIDESGMPKERFSAEFPKEGPSILRIQQVVRGDSAAYFCASSPLAGGSYEQYFGPGTRLTVT.

This sequence joins TRBV10-3 and TRBJ1-1, with a tentative D call TRBD1 (5 bases). The length of the CDR3 is 14 residues. The germline gives CDR1 ENHRY, CDR2 SYGVKD. Trimming stripped 6 bases from V and 4 bases from J, with 15 bases between. The CDR3 DNA is TGTGCCATCAGCCTGACAGAGGGGTCCACTGAAGCTTTCTTT. Translated, it gives CAISLTEGSTEAFF.

Only a few counts were recorded for this clonotype. V usage is TRBV6-1 and J usage is TRBJ2-1; no clear D. Germline lookup yields CDR1 MNHNS and CDR2 SASEGT. This CDR3 has 14 residues. Trimming left V 10 bases short and J 0 bases short, with 13 bases between. The CDR3 is CATNPGNSYNEQFF. The CDR3 DNA reads as TGTGCCACCAACCCTGGGAACTCCTACAATGAGCAGTTCTTC.

The rearrangement links TRBV19 to TRBJ1-1; 7 bases match TRBD1. After removal of 7 bases from V and 1 base from J, the junction contained 9 bases not matched to a gene. CDR3 length: 15 residues. In germline, CDR1 is LNHDA, CDR2 SQIVND (reference sequence). Written as DNA, the CDR3 is TGTGCCAGTACCACATCCCGGGACAGGAACACTGAAGCTTTCTTT. Protein product: CASTTSRDRNTEAFF.

The gene calls are TRBV7-9 and TRBJ1-5; the match to TRBD1 covers 7 bases. The trim removed 1 base at V and 5 bases at J, leaving 8 bases unmatched. Germline V gives CDR1 SEHNR, CDR2 FQNEAQ (reference sequence). The length of the CDR3 is 16 residues. CDR3 sequence: CASSLGTGPTDQPQHF. Here the CDR3 DNA reads TGTGCCAGCAGCTTAGGGACAGGCCCAACGGATCAGCCCCAGCATTTT.

The chain carries TRBV5-4 and TRBJ2-1, with 10 positions matching TRBD2. The length of the CDR3 is 16 residues. Trimming at V came to 3 bases and at J to 7 bases, leaving 10 bases not matched to a gene. CDR1 is SGHNT and CDR2 is YYREEE in the germline V gene (reference sequence). CDR3 DNA: TGTGCCAGCAGCTCCAGACCGGGACTAGCGTCGAATGAGCAGTTCTTC. As protein: CASSSRPGLASNEQFF.